This entry concerns a single T cell receptor beta chain. This receptor's antigen is unknown. No clone much larger than this one lies a single base away; base qualities are absent. Patients with a history of autoimmune disease or receiving systemic immunosuppression were excluded from the trial. Peripheral blood for TCR sequencing was drawn from every dose cohort at baseline, at cycle 4 day 1 and at cycle 7 day 1. Samples came from an open-label, multicenter, first-in-human phase I dose-escalation trial of ivuxolimab. Adults with locally advanced or metastatic melanoma, renal cell, hepatocellular, or head and neck squamous cell carcinoma were enrolled in the trial. Before TCR sequencing, CD4+ and CD8+ T cells were separately sorted from peripheral blood. This specimen comes from a study of OX40 agonist ivuxolimab in advanced cancers. As for the study more broadly: The costimulatory receptor OX40 (CD134) was targeted by ivuxolimab, a fully human IgG2 agonistic monoclonal antibody. Intravenous ivuxolimab was administered to patients every 2 weeks at six dose levels: 0.01, 0.1, 0.3, 1.5, 3 and 10 mg/kg. Of the approximately 50 patients in dose escalation, about 19 had hepatocellular carcinoma, roughly 15 had melanoma, 9 had renal cell carcinoma and 9 had head and neck cancer. In the dose-escalation cohort, 82.7% of patients were male, and the mean age was approximately 60 years, with a range of roughly 23 to 85. Patients were allowed to have had prior anti-PD-1, anti-PD-L1 or anti-CTLA-4 therapy, and 40% to 45% of the dose-escalation patients had been treated with checkpoint inhibitors. Partial responses were achieved by three dose-escalation patients, of whom one had hepatocellular carcinoma and two had cutaneous melanoma. Peripheral TCRbeta sequencing was intended to test whether TCR sequence diversity was altered and clonal T-cell expansion was caused by ivuxolimab. The paper covers the monotherapy dose-escalation part of the phase I ivuxolimab trial, which included N = 52 patients.

V loses 1 base of germline sequence and J loses 0 bases, and the interval between the two ends is 11 bases. CDR1 and CDR2 are drawn from the germline V gene (reference sequence): SGHNT, YYREEE. The cysteine opens and the phenylalanine closes a CDR3 of 15 amino acids. Only CDR3 DNA remains: 45 bases, in frame from the first base. To sequence the TCRbeta CDR3 region, genomic DNA was isolated from the sorted cells. The immunoSEQ Assay was used for sequencing of TCRbeta CDR3 regions. As stored in TCRdb, this immuneACCESS dataset retains in-frame rearrangements with V and J assigned. A fraction of the clones does not appear; measured against another copy, unresolved V genes explain less than half of the discrepancy, and the remainder lacks a known reason. A total of over 35,000 clones appear in this sample, around 89% of them only once. The ten biggest clones cover roughly 0.58% of the sample. Study-level results and caveats: In the 0.1-3.0 mg/kg groups, partial responders had among the lowest normalized peripheral clonal expansion, particularly in CD8+ T cells. After ivuxolimab, expanded clones were on average more numerous among CD8+ T cells than among CD4+ T cells. Low levels of normalized T-cell clonal expansion were also seen in some patients who did not respond. Antigen specificity was not determined for the clonally expanded peripheral T cells. At doses from 0.1 to 3.0 mg/kg, clonal expansion was seen in both CD4+ and CD8+ blood T cells between baseline and week 6.

This receptor was obtained from an adult with an advanced solid tumor such as melanoma, head and neck, liver or kidney cancer. This sample comprised CD4+ or CD8+ T cells sorted from blood, obtained in a trial of the OX40 agonist ivuxolimab. The V and J genes are TRBV5-4 and TRBJ2-7; the D gene may be TRBD1 or TRBD2, since each aligns over 5 bases. The CDR3: CASSLKGTSSYEQYF. The bases are TGTGCCAGCAGCTTGAAGGGGACCAGCTCCTACGAGCAGTACTTC.